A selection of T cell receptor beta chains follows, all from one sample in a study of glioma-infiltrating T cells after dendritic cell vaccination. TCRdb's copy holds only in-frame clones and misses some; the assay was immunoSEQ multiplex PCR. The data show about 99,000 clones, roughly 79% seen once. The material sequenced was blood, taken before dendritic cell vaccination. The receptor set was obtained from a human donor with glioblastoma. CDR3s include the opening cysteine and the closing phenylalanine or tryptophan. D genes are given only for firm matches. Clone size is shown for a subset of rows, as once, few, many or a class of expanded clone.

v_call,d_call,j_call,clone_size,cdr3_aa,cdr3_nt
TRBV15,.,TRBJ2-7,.,CATSRDRGEQYF,TGTGCCACCAGCAGAGATCGGGGCGAGCAGTACTTC
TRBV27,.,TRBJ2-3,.,CASRRSGPSTDTQYF,TGTGCCAGCAGAAGATCAGGGCCTAGCACAGATACGCAGTATTTT
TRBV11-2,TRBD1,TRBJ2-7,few,CASSLRRPGQTYEQYF,TGTGCCAGCAGCCTCCGGCGACCGGGACAGACCTACGAGCAGTACTTC
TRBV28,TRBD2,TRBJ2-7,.,CASSLTSGGPYEQYF,TGTGCCAGCAGTTTGACTAGCGGGGGCCCGTACGAGCAGTACTTC
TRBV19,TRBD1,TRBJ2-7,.,CASSIVGQDGYEQYF,TGTGCCAGTAGTATTGTCGGACAGGATGGGTACGAGCAGTACTTC
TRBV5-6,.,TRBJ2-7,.,CASSWPDSGYEQYF,TGTGCCAGCAGTTGGCCGGACAGCGGCTACGAGCAGTACTTC
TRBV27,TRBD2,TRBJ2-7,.,CASSWGGGHSYEQYF,TGTGCCAGCAGTTGGGGCGGGGGGCACTCCTACGAGCAGTACTTC
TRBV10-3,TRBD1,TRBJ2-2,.,CAISKGGADTGELFF,TGTGCCATCAGTAAAGGGGGCGCGGACACCGGGGAGCTGTTTTTT
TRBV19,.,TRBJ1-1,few,CASSRNRVRDTEAFF,TGTGCCAGTAGTAGAAACAGGGTTAGGGACACTGAAGCTTTCTTT
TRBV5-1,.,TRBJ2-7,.,CASSKDTHRDRAYEQYF,TGCGCCAGCAGCAAGGACACCCACAGGGACCGGGCCTACGAGCAGTACTTC
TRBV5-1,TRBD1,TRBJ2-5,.,CASSWGTAREETQYF,TGCGCCAGCAGCTGGGGGACAGCGCGTGAAGAGACCCAGTACTTC
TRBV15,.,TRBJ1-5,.,CATRAGMNSNQPQHF,TGTGCCACCAGGGCAGGGATGAATAGCAATCAGCCCCAGCATTTT
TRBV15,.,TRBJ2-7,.,CATSRGAGYEQYF,TGTGCCACCAGCAGAGGCGCAGGTTACGAGCAGTACTTC
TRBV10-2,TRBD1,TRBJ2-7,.,CASRTPEGAREQYF,TGCGCCAGCAGGACCCCCGAGGGGGCCCGCGAGCAGTACTTC
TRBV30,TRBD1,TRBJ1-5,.,CAWGDSLNQPQHF,TGTGCCTGGGGGGACAGCCTCAATCAGCCCCAGCATTTT
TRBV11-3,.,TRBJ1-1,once,CASSFVDTVNTEAFF,TGTGCCAGCAGCTTTGTGGACACTGTGAACACTGAAGCTTTCTTT
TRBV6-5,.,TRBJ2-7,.,CATGLDRLGEQYF,TGTGCCACAGGCCTAGACAGGTTGGGCGAGCAGTACTTC
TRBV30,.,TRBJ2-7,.,CAWSESPGQPYEQYF,TGTGCCTGGAGTGAATCTCCCGGACAGCCGTACGAGCAGTACTTC
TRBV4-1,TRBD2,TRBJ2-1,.,CASSHGGGIYNEQFF,TGCGCCAGCAGCCACGGGGGGGGAATCTACAATGAGCAGTTCTTC
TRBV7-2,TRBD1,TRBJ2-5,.,CASSSVGGGETQYF,TGTGCCAGCAGCTCTGTAGGGGGCGGGGAGACCCAGTACTTC
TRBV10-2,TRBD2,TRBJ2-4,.,CASSGISGGLNIQYF,TGCGCCAGCAGCGGCATCTCGGGGGGTTTAAACATTCAGTACTTC
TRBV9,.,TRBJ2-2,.,CASSVDSNTGELFF,TGTGCCAGCAGCGTAGACAGTAACACCGGGGAGCTGTTTTTT
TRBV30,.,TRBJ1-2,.,CAWRPKSLFPNYGYTF,TGTGCCTGGAGGCCGAAGTCTCTATTTCCTAACTATGGCTACACCTTC
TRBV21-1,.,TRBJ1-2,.,CASSMEDVHPGGYTF,TGTGCCAGCAGCATGGAGGACGTTCACCCGGGCGGCTACACCTTC
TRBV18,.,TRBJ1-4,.,CASSPPPWRQAINEKLFF,TGTGCCAGCTCACCCCCGCCGTGGAGGCAGGCGATTAATGAAAAACTGTTTTTT
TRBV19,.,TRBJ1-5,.,CASSYGSQPQHF,TGTGCCAGTAGCTATGGGAGTCAGCCCCAGCATTTT
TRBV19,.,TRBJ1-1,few,CASSISRNTEAFF,TGTGCCAGTAGTATCTCTCGGAACACTGAAGCTTTCTTT
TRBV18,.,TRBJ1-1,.,CASSPRPGNTEAFF,TGTGCCAGCTCACCACGTCCGGGGAACACTGAAGCTTTCTTT
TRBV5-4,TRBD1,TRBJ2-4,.,CASSSDRVGNIQYF,TGTGCCAGCAGCTCTGACAGGGTGGGTAACATTCAGTACTTC
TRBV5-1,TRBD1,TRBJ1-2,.,CASSAGTGEVPFYGYTF,TGCGCCAGCAGCGCTGGGACAGGGGAAGTCCCTTTCTATGGCTACACCTTC
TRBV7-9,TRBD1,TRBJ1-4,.,CASSLPDRGRTNEKLFF,TGTGCCAGCAGCTTGCCGGACAGGGGGAGGACTAATGAAAAACTGTTTTTT
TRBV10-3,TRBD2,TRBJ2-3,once,CAIKETSGGSWDTQYF,TGTGCCATCAAGGAGACTAGCGGGGGGTCCTGGGATACGCAGTATTTT
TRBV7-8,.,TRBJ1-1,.,CASSSYSNTEAFF,TGTGCCAGCAGCTCGTACTCGAACACTGAAGCTTTCTTT
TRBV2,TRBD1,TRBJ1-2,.,CASSQGVGYGYTF,TGTGCCAGCAGCCAGGGGGTCGGCTATGGCTACACCTTC
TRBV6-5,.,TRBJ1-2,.,CASNTKLFNYGYTF,TGTGCCAGCAATACCAAACTTTTCAACTATGGCTACACCTTC
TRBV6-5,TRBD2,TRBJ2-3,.,CASSSLAGRYTDTQYF,TGTGCCAGCAGTTCACTAGCGGGGAGATACACAGATACGCAGTATTTT
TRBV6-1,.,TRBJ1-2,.,CASSTRGTWYGYTF,TGTGCCAGCAGTACTAGGGGGACGTGGTATGGCTACACCTTC
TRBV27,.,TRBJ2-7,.,CASSHQGSTYEQYF,TGTGCCAGCAGCCATCAGGGATCCACCTACGAGCAGTACTTC